This is a list of T cell receptor beta chains from one sample in a study of T cells after somatic rescue of genetic block. Repertoires were generated with immunoSEQ multiplex PCR, while TCRdb's copy carries only in-frame clones and drops some. The data show about 67,000 clones, with under 95% seen just once and 3% held by the top ten. Specimen: peripheral blood mononuclear cells (PBMCs). The receptors were sampled from a man aged 40-49 years. Both conserved end residues are part of each CDR3.

TRBV11-2	CASSIGTGDLYEQYF
TRBV19	CASSLAGVRQPQHF
TRBV6-5	CASSYSFRTGNSPLHF
TRBV25-1	CASSELRGHTGELFF
TRBV27	CASSPGQGFNQPQHF
TRBV9	CASSASPDSSVLYF
TRBV28	CASSSPGQGAGGYTF
TRBV28	CASSLQAPGAGARYEQYF
TRBV5-5	CASSRGVLPREQYF
TRBV30	CAWSRDIQETQYF
TRBV4-1	CASSHRGGTDTQYF
TRBV27	CASRGLAVTDTQYF
TRBV6-5	CASSSNKWQPQHF
TRBV7-6	CASSLRLGGDTQYF
TRBV10-3	CAISERTGDTQYF
TRBV4-1	CASSQVSAATDTQYF
TRBV18	CASSPEDRAIGETQYF
TRBV19	CASSPVGGVGEQFF
TRBV15	CATSREGGQGYEQYF
TRBV18	CASSPGQGPTETQYF
TRBV7-9	CASSLLAGGTYEQYF
TRBV18	CASSGDRGLDEQYF
TRBV29-1	CSVDHSQETQYF
TRBV6-5	CASSYSSRTAPSPLHF
TRBV18	CASSRTSDPGETQYF
TRBV11-2	CASSLDLGFRGGYEQYF
TRBV5-5	CASSFSLAGSYEQYF
TRBV18	CASSPQTGRSSYEQYF
TRBV30	CAWARQGASQPQHF
TRBV29-1	CSVEAGTGGSPLHF
TRBV27	CASSLQFTDTQYF
TRBV6-4	CASSVAGGRNEQFF
TRBV6-1	CASSEGTGATDTQYF
TRBV18	CASSPLVPTHTQYF
TRBV5-1	CASSPGAARETQYF
TRBV18	CASSTGTGNEKLFF
TRBV28	CASSPHRAGTETQYF
TRBV6-1	CASIQGFTYEQYF
TRBV7-8	CASSFRGISPLHF
TRBV5-1	CASRPDPSYEQYF
TRBV9	CASSRGTPVDEQFF
TRBV7-2	CASSRYTDTQYF
TRBV7-9	CASSFLDSSTTYEQYF
TRBV5-8	CASSTDRAETQYF
TRBV2	CASRGDGGPYEQYF
TRBV2	CASREGTSRYNEQFF
TRBV30	CAWMGAGGQETQYF